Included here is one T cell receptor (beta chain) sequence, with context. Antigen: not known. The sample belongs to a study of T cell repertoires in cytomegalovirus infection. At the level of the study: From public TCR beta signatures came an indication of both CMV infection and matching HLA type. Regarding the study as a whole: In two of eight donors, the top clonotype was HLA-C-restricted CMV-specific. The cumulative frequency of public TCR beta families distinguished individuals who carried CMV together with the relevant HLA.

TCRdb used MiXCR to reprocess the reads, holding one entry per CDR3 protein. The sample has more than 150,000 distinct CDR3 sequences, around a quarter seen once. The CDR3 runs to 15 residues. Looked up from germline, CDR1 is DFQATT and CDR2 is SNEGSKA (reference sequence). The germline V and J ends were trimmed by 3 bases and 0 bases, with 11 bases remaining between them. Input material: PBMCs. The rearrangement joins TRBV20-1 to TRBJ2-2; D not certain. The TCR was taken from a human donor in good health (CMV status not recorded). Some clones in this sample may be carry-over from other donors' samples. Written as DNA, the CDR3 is TGCAGTGCTAGCTTGGACGGCTCGAACACCGGGGAGCTGTTTTTT. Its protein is CSASLDGSNTGELFF.